One sample yielded the 32 T cell receptor beta chains listed below, sequenced in a study of identical twins. TCRdb re-analysed the 5' RACE reads in MiXCR, keeping a single row per CDR3 protein. The sample includes hundreds of thousands of distinct CDR3 sequences, over 9% of them seen just once. These sequences were also reported in another study, on yellow fever vaccine responses in identical twins.

Sequencing used PBMCs. These receptors originate from a woman under 30 in good health.

This clonotype has just a few counts. CDR3 sequence reads: CSAPGVAQETQYF. The CDR3 DNA is TGCAGTGCGCCGGGGGTGGCCCAAGAGACCCAGTACTTC. V usage is TRBV20-1 and J usage is TRBJ2-5; D may be TRBD2 (6 bases). The CDR3 length is 13 residues. The germline V and J ends were trimmed by 6 bases and 1 base, with 12 bases remaining between them. Germline V CDR1 and CDR2: DFQATT, SNEGSKA (reference sequence).

This clonotype was detected only a few times. The V and J genes are TRBV20-1 and TRBJ1-2; D gene unclear. The germline CDR1 and CDR2 sequences are DFQATT and SNEGSKA (reference sequence). Trimming shortened V by 2 bases and J by 7 bases, and 14 bases separated the two germline ends. This CDR3 region has 13 residues. In nucleotides, the CDR3 is TGCAGTGCTAGAACCGAACCTGCTGGTGGCTACACCTTC. Translating it yields CSARTEPAGGYTF.

There are a few counts of this clonotype. This rearrangement joins TRBV24-1 to TRBJ2-3; 8 nucleotides align to TRBD1. J lost 3 bases, V lost 2 bases, and 9 bases had no gene match. CDR1 is KGHDR and CDR2 is SFDVKD in the germline V gene. The CDR3 contains 17 residues. CDR3 in DNA: TGTGCCACCAGTGATTCCTACGGACAGGGAGTTACAGATACGCAGTATTTT. Residues: CATSDSYGQGVTDTQYF.

Ten or more counts support this clonotype. This chain joins TRBV5-1 and TRBJ2-1; 7 bases agree with TRBD2. J lost 6 bases, V lost 4 bases, and 16 bases had no gene match. CDR1 SGHRS and CDR2 YFSETQ come from the germline V gene. The CDR3 extends over 17 amino acids. The CDR3 DNA sequence: TGCGCCAGCAGCCGGGGGTCGGCGGGAGAAACTTTCAATGAGCAGTTCTTC. Its protein is CASSRGSAGETFNEQFF. Together with reference TRBV5-1 and TRBJ2-1, the CDR3 gives the full variable domain: KAGVTQTPRYLIKTRGQQVTLSCSPISGHRSVSWYQQTPGQGLQFLFEYFSETQRNKGNFPGRFSGRQFSNSRSEMNVSTLELGDSALYLCASSRGSAGETFNEQFFGPGTRLTVL.

This clonotype was picked up a small number of times. The rearrangement joins TRBV4-1 to TRBJ1-2; D may be TRBD1 (5 bases). V was shortened by 3 bases and J by 11 bases, with 19 bases between the two germline ends. The CDR3 runs to 14 residues. CDR1 MGHRA and CDR2 YSYEKL come from the germline V gene. This chain's CDR3 is CASSHPRDGGGYTF. CDR3 in DNA: TGCGCCAGCAGCCATCCCCGGGACGGCGGCGGTTACACCTTC.

The chain employs TRBV14 and TRBJ2-1; 10 nucleotides align to TRBD2. The CDR3 spans 16 residues. Germline CDR1 reads SGHDN; CDR2 reads FVKESK. With V trimmed by 2 bases and J by 7 bases, 8 bases remained unmatched. The CDR3 reads CASSQNRLAGWNEQFF. Here the CDR3 DNA reads TGTGCCAGCAGCCAAAACCGACTAGCGGGTTGGAATGAGCAGTTCTTC.

A few counts support this clonotype. The chain employs TRBV29-1 and TRBJ1-2; TRBD1 is a possible D gene (5 bases). The CDR3 is 12 residues long. The germline gives CDR1 SQVTM, CDR2 ANQGSEA. V lost 4 bases to trimming and J lost 7 bases, with 13 bases between them. DNA of the CDR3: TGCAGCGTTGTAGGGGATCGTGGTGGCTACACCTTC. It translates to CSVVGDRGGYTF. Full variable domain (outside the CDR3, taken from reference TRBV29-1 and TRBJ1-2): SAVISQKPSRDICQRGTSLTIQCQVDSQVTMMFWYRQQPGQSLTLIATANQGSEATYESGFVIDKFPISRPNLTFSTLTVSNMSPEDSSIYLCSVVGDRGGYTFGSGTRLTVV.

This clonotype was found a few times. The chain is built from TRBV2 and TRBJ2-5; D may be TRBD1 or TRBD2 (5 bases each). In germline, CDR1 is SNHLY, CDR2 FYNNEI. The CDR3 covers 13 residues. The CDR3 DNA reads as TGTTCAGTCGTGGGGGAGAGGCAAGAGACCCAGTACTTC. It is translated as CSVVGERQETQYF.

The rearrangement uses TRBV5-4 and TRBJ1-1; maybe TRBD1 (5 bases). V was cut by 4 bases and J by 4 bases, with 14 bases left in between. The CDR3 covers 14 residues. The germline V gene has CDR1 SGHNT and CDR2 YYREEE (reference sequence). The CDR3 region has the DNA TGTGCCAGCAGCGGGGAAGGGGCGAGCACTGAAGCTTTCTTT. Translated: CASSGEGASTEAFF.

This clonotype was detected many times. The chain has TRBV11-2 and TRBJ2-2, with TRBD1 as a possible D gene (5 bases). V lost 1 base, J lost 4 bases, and 7 bases lay in between. Per germline, CDR1 SGHAT and CDR2 FQNNGV. The CDR3 covers 14 residues. For the CDR3, the DNA is TGTGCCAGCAGCTTAGCACAGGTCACCGGGGAGCTGTTTTTT. Amino acids: CASSLAQVTGELFF. Based on the CDR3 plus reference TRBV11-2 and TRBJ2-2, the full variable domain is EAGVAQSPRYKIIEKRQSVAFWCNPISGHATLYWYQQILGQGPKLLIQFQNNGVVDDSQLPKDRFSAERLKGVDSTLKIQPAKLEDSAVYLCASSLAQVTGELFFGEGSRLTVL.

This clonotype was seen a few times. This chain joins TRBV5-5 and TRBJ2-5; possible D gene TRBD1, 7 bases. The CDR3 covers 16 residues. The ends were cut back, 2 bases at V and 4 bases at J, with 18 bases in the middle. Germline CDR1 and CDR2: SGHKS and YYEKEE (reference sequence). The CDR3 DNA reads TGTGCCAGCAGCTTAGGGACAGTCGGGGGCGTAGAGACCCAGTACTTC. As protein: CASSLGTVGGVETQYF.

In its sample, this clonotype was seen many times. This chain links TRBV5-1 with TRBJ2-7, with 7 bases fitting TRBD1. The CDR3 length is 15 residues. Germline loops: CDR1 SGHRS, CDR2 YFSETQ. J lost 2 bases, V lost 4 bases, and 9 bases had no gene match. CDR3 nucleotides: TGCGCCAGCAGCATATCCGGGACAGACACCTACGAGCAGTACTTC. Translation: CASSISGTDTYEQYF.

This clonotype appeared many times. The genes are TRBV12-3 or TRBV12-4 and TRBJ1-2; 9 positions match TRBD1. This CDR3 spans 14 amino acids. V lost 6 bases, J lost 5 bases, and 7 bases stayed unmatched. CDR3 nucleotide sequence: TGTGCCAGCAGCTATAGGGACAGGGCGTATGGCTACACCTTC. Residues: CASSYRDRAYGYTF.

The chain couples TRBV28 to TRBJ1-2, with 8 bases matching TRBD1. V dropped 5 bases and J dropped 4; count of bases not matched to a gene: 9. There are 15 residues in the CDR3. The germline V gene encodes CDR1 MDHEN and CDR2 SYDVKM. The CDR3 loop reads CASSPGTGHFYGYTF. The CDR3 nucleotides are TGTGCCAGCAGTCCCGGGACAGGACATTTCTATGGCTACACCTTC.

V and J are TRBV11-1 and TRBJ2-4; 15 bases align to TRBD2. V was clipped by 5 bases and J by 3 bases; unmatched bases: 8. Germline CDR1 and CDR2: SGHAT and FQDESV (reference sequence). The CDR3 is 18 amino acids. The CDR3, as DNA: TGTGCCAGCAGCATTGGACTAGCGGGGGGGCGCGACAAAAACATTCAGTACTTC. Protein product: CASSIGLAGGRDKNIQYF.

This clonotype was recorded a few times. The gene calls are TRBV5-1 and TRBJ1-1; TRBD1 might be the D (5 bases). The V and J ends lost 4 bases and 4 bases respectively, with 14 bases between them. Germline CDR1 and CDR2: SGHRS and YFSETQ. The CDR3 runs to 14 residues. CDR3 DNA: TGCGCCAGCAGCATCGCGGGGGTAGGCACTGAAGCTTTCTTT. Its protein is CASSIAGVGTEAFF.

This chain links TRBV2 with TRBJ2-1; 14 bases are shared with TRBD2. The ends lost 8 bases at V and 14 bases at J; junction bases unmatched: 17. Per the germline V gene, CDR1 is SNHLY and CDR2 is FYNNEI. CDR3 size: 16 residues. CDR3 region: CASGFGLAGGNSREFF. The CDR3 coding sequence is TGTGCCAGCGGCTTTGGACTAGCGGGAGGCAATTCCAGGGAGTTCTTC.

The rearrangement uses TRBV20-1 and TRBJ2-7, with 8 nucleotides matching TRBD2. Germline CDR1 and CDR2: DFQATT and SNEGSKA (reference sequence). The length of the CDR3 is 17 residues. Losses at the gene ends were 6 bases for V and 2 bases for J; bases not matched to a gene: 18. CDR3 DNA sequence: TGCAGTGCCGACGACAGATCCCTTCCCGGGAGGGCCTACGAGCAGTACGTC. Its protein product is CSADDRSLPGRAYEQYV.

The chain is built from TRBV2 and TRBJ1-2; 9 bases agree with TRBD1. The length of the CDR3 is 15 residues. Germline V CDR1 and CDR2: SNHLY, FYNNEI. V dropped 2 bases and J dropped 4; count of bases not matched to a gene: 5. The CDR3 sequence is CASSEPGTGFYGYTF. CDR3 bases: TGTGCCAGCAGTGAACCCGGGACAGGGTTCTATGGCTACACCTTC.

The chain carries TRBV27 and TRBJ1-6, with D uncertain. The V and J ends lost 0 bases and 7 bases respectively, with 10 bases between them. This CDR3 contains 15 residues. Germline V gene data show CDR1 as MNHEY and CDR2 as SMNVEV (reference sequence). The CDR3: CASSLSGFQNSPLHF. For the CDR3, the DNA is TGTGCCAGCAGTTTATCAGGATTTCAGAATTCACCCCTCCACTTT.

V gene TRBV18 combines with J gene TRBJ1-1; 9 bases fit TRBD1. The CDR3 extends over 15 amino acids. Germline V CDR1 and CDR2: KGHSH, LQKENI. Trimming cost V 0 bases and J 8 bases; bases outside gene matches: 7. CDR3 nucleotides: TGTGCCAGCTCACCACCGACAGGGGGAAGACTAGAAGCTTTCTTT. Residues: CASSPPTGGRLEAFF.

The rearrangement links TRBV10-2 to TRBJ1-1; D is uncertain. This CDR3 contains 19 residues. Germline-derived CDR1 and CDR2 are WSHSY and SAAADI. V lost 0 bases and J 0 bases, leaving 20 bases between the germline ends. Written as DNA, the CDR3 is TGCGCCAGCAGTGAGTCTGGCAAGAGGACGGGAAGAATGAACACTGAAGCTTTCTTT. This encodes CASSESGKRTGRMNTEAFF.

V is TRBV6-1 and J is TRBJ1-4; no clear D gene. There are 16 residues in the CDR3. V shed 6 bases and J shed 8 bases, with 22 bases lying between them. Germline CDR1 MNHNS, CDR2 SASEGT. The CDR3 loop reads CASSGGHLLGREKLFF. For the CDR3, the DNA is TGTGCCAGCAGCGGAGGCCACCTACTCGGGAGGGAAAAACTGTTTTTT.

The table lists this clonotype with a few counts. CDR3 in DNA: TGTGCCAGCACTGGGTACGGGACAGGGTCCTACGAGCAGTACTTC. Protein: CASTGYGTGSYEQYF. V and J are TRBV2 and TRBJ2-7; 9 bases are a match to TRBD1. The CDR3 is 15 amino acids. CDR1 SNHLY and CDR2 FYNNEI come from the germline V gene. V gave up 7 bases and J gave up 1 base; unmatched junction bases: 8.

The rearrangement joins TRBV10-3 to TRBJ1-2; 10 nucleotides line up with TRBD1. CDR3 size: 15 residues. J lost 7 bases, V lost 0 bases, and 5 bases had no gene match. CDR1 is ENHRY, CDR2 SYGVKD, per germline. For the CDR3, the DNA is TGTGCCATCAGTGAGTCCGGGACAGGGGTGGCTGGCTACACCTTC. Translation: CAISESGTGVAGYTF.

This clonotype was counted at least ten times. The J gene is TRBJ2-1, the V gene TRBV11-3, with TRBD2 matching over 8 bases. V lost 5 bases, J lost 8 bases, and 11 bases stayed unmatched. The length of the CDR3 is 15 residues. Germline V gene sequence: CDR1 SGHNT, CDR2 YENEEA. The CDR3 sequence is CASSSDSGIPHEQFF. The CDR3 DNA reads TGTGCCAGCAGCAGTGATAGCGGGATTCCCCATGAGCAGTTCTTC.

The chain couples TRBV19 to TRBJ2-3; 13 bases align to TRBD2. Per germline, CDR1 LNHDA and CDR2 SQIVND (reference sequence). The CDR3 extends over 17 amino acids. Germline trimming cut 4 bases from V and 1 base from J; bases unmatched to any gene: 5. Here the CDR3 DNA reads TGTGCCAGTAGTAGAACTAGCGGGGGGGCCGGCACAGATACGCAGTATTTT. Protein: CASSRTSGGAGTDTQYF.

This clonotype was counted a few times. The V call is TRBV6-1, the J call TRBJ2-7; perhaps TRBD1 as D (6 bases). This CDR3 is 17 amino acids long. Germline V gives CDR1 MNHNS, CDR2 SASEGT. Trimming removed 3 bases from V and 3 bases from J, with 21 bases in between. DNA for the CDR3: TGTGCCAGCAGTGATCCCAGGGGCCGGAGGAATTACTACGAGCAGTACGTC. It is translated as CASSDPRGRRNYYEQYV.

The CDR3 sequence: CASSIPSHPGEVRAGELFF. In nucleotides, the CDR3 is TGCGCCAGCAGCATTCCCTCTCACCCAGGGGAGGTCAGGGCCGGGGAGCTGTTTTTT. The gene calls are TRBV5-1 and TRBJ2-2; the D call may be TRBD1 or TRBD2 (6 bases each). V lost 4 bases to trimming and J lost 6 bases, with 28 bases between them. Germline V gene data show CDR1 as SGHRS and CDR2 as YFSETQ. The CDR3 extends over 19 amino acids.

The chain is built from TRBV6-5 and TRBJ1-4; a weak D match, TRBD1 (6 bases). The V and J ends lost 4 bases and 7 bases respectively, with 19 bases between them. The length of the CDR3 is 16 residues. CDR1 is MNHEY, CDR2 SVGAGI, per germline. The CDR3 nucleotides are TGTGCCAGCAGTTCCCTACGACAGGCTCTCACTGAAAAACTGTTTTTT. Residues: CASSSLRQALTEKLFF.

This clonotype was observed a handful of times. This rearrangement joins TRBV20-1 to TRBJ2-7, with 14 bases matching TRBD2. CDR3 length: 13 amino acids. J was trimmed by 5 bases and V by 4 bases; bases with no gene match: 1. Looked up from germline, CDR1 is DFQATT and CDR2 is SNEGSKA (reference sequence). DNA of the CDR3: TGCAGTGCTAAGGGACTAGCGGGAGACGAGCAGTACTTC. This translates into CSAKGLAGDEQYF.

The chain carries TRBV19 and TRBJ2-1; TRBD2 agrees at 8 bases. The V and J ends lost 2 bases and 9 bases, in that order; junction bases with no gene match: 9. Germline CDR1 LNHDA, CDR2 SQIVND (reference sequence). The CDR3 runs 15 residues. For the CDR3, the DNA is TGTGCCAGTAGTATACCGAGCGGGAGAGGTAGTGAGCAGTTCTTC. Translated, it gives CASSIPSGRGSEQFF. The full variable domain, its missing parts supplied by reference TRBV19 and TRBJ2-1, is DGGITQSPKYLFRKEGQNVTLSCEQNLNHDAMYWYRQDPGQGLRLIYYSQIVNDFQKGDIAEGYSVSREKKESFPLTVTSAQKNPTAFYLCASSIPSGRGSEQFFGPGTRLTVL.